The 24 T cell receptor beta chains below come from one sample, sequenced in a study of shared clonotypes between healthy human individuals. Here immunoSEQ multiplex PCR was the method, and the copy in TCRdb shows in-frame clones only, minus some. The data hold 100,000 to 120,000 clones, with roughly two thirds observed a single time. Input material: memory CD8+ T cells sorted from blood. The subset was: CD45RO+ cells pooled with CCR7-negative TemRA cells. Receptors were obtained from a woman aged 25-40 years in good health.

This clone was found a few times. The rearrangement links TRBV10-2 to TRBJ2-3; possible D gene TRBD1, 6 bases. Looked up from germline, CDR1 is WSHSY and CDR2 is SAAADI. Deletions cut 5 bases from V and 3 bases from J, with 12 bases between. This CDR3 is built from 14 residues. The CDR3: CASSTGWGTDTQYF. The DNA of the CDR3 is TGCGCCAGCAGTACAGGGTGGGGGACAGATACGCAGTATTTT.

This chain connects TRBV28 to TRBJ2-7, with 11 positions matching TRBD2. Germline-derived CDR1 and CDR2 are MDHEN and SYDVKM. With 5 bases clipped from V and 7 bases from J, the junction kept 7 bases outside the gene matches. CDR3 length: 14 amino acids. In DNA form, the CDR3 reads TGTGCCAGCAGTCTACCTTTAGCGGGAGGGGAGCAGTACTTC. Translated, it gives CASSLPLAGGEQYF.

This clone occurred many times. The chain uses TRBV13 and TRBJ1-4, with 8 bases matching TRBD1. The CDR3 loop spans 14 amino acids. Germline assignment: CDR1 PRHDT and CDR2 FYEKMQ (reference sequence). V was clipped by 4 bases and J by 10 bases; unmatched bases: 8. This CDR3 reads CASSSDRVFGKLFF. The CDR3 DNA reads as TGTGCCAGCAGCTCGGACAGGGTCTTTGGAAAACTGTTTTTT.

This clone has more than one count but fewer than ten. The gene calls are TRBV27 and TRBJ2-7, with 10 bases matching TRBD2. V was clipped by 1 base and J by 5 bases; unmatched bases: 5. Germline CDR1 reads MNHEY; CDR2 reads SMNVEV (reference sequence). The CDR3 covers 15 residues. CDR3 sequence reads: CASSLYGLAADEQYF. The CDR3 DNA sequence: TGTGCCAGCAGTTTATATGGACTAGCGGCTGACGAGCAGTACTTC.

This clone has only a few counts. The V and J genes are TRBV9 and TRBJ1-4; TRBD1 aligns across 8 bases. The CDR3 has 15 amino acids. Looked up from germline, CDR1 is SGDLS and CDR2 is YYNGEE. V dropped 2 bases and J dropped 7; count of bases not matched to a gene: 7. Here the CDR3 DNA reads TGTGCCAGCAGCGTGGCAGGGGGCTGGGGTGAAAAACTGTTTTTT. It translates to CASSVAGGWGEKLFF.

The chain has TRBV5-8 and TRBJ1-2; no clear D gene. The CDR3 spans 14 residues. Germline V lookup: CDR1 SGHTS, CDR2 YDEGEE. V shed 0 bases and J shed 3 bases, with 9 bases lying between them. In nucleotides, the CDR3 is TGTGCCAGCAGCTTGGTCCGCCTCCACTATGGCTACACCTTC. It codes for CASSLVRLHYGYTF. Together with reference TRBV5-8 and TRBJ1-2, the CDR3 gives the full variable domain: EAGVTQSPTHLIKTRGQQATLRCSPISGHTSVYWYQQALGLGLQFLLWYDEGEERNRGNFPPRFSGRQFPNYSSELNVNALELEDSALYLCASSLVRLHYGYTFGSGTRLTVV.

The V call is TRBV5-1, the J call TRBJ2-2; D is unresolved. This CDR3 has 15 amino acids. Germline-derived CDR1 and CDR2 are SGHRS and YFSETQ. With 4 bases removed from V and 2 bases from J, the gap between germline ends came to 12 bases. The CDR3, as DNA: TGCGCCAGCAGCCGAGCACCCCTAAACACCGGGGAGCTGTTTTTT. Its translation: CASSRAPLNTGELFF.

This chain joins TRBV7-6 and TRBJ2-2; TRBD1 agrees at 9 bases. Germline V gene lookup returns CDR1 SGHVS and CDR2 FNYEAQ. V trimming: 2 bases; J trimming: 5 bases; junction bases outside the gene matches: 6. This CDR3 is 16 amino acids long. In DNA form, the CDR3 reads TGTGCCAGCAGCTTACGGACAGGGGAGGGAACCGGGGAGCTGTTTTTT. It specifies CASSLRTGEGTGELFF.

J is TRBJ1-2 and V is TRBV7-9, with D perhaps TRBD1 (6 bases). Germline CDR1 reads SEHNR; CDR2 reads FQNEAQ (reference sequence). Trimming took off 5 bases at V and 4 bases at J, with 20 bases between the two ends. The CDR3 totals 16 residues. CDR3 loop: CASSPSIGQLVYGYTF. The CDR3 DNA follows: TGTGCCAGCAGCCCATCGATTGGACAGTTAGTCTATGGCTACACCTTC. Full variable domain (rest looked up from reference TRBV7-9 and TRBJ1-2): DTGVSQNPRHKITKRGQNVTFRCDPISEHNRLYWYRQTLGQGPEFLTYFQNEAQLEKSRLLSDRFSAERPKGSFSTLEIQRTEQGDSAMYLCASSPSIGQLVYGYTFGSGTRLTVV.

The CDR3 DNA sequence: TGTGCCAGCTCACCAGGCCTAGCGGGAGCAGATACGCAGTATTTT. As protein: CASSPGLAGADTQYF. This chain links TRBV18 with TRBJ2-3, with 10 nucleotides matching TRBD2. The germline gives CDR1 KGHSH, CDR2 LQKENI. V lost 2 bases to trimming and J lost 4 bases; unmatched junction nucleotides: 3. The CDR3 is 15 amino acids. Based on the CDR3 plus reference TRBV18 and TRBJ2-3, the full variable domain is NAGVMQNPRHLVRRRGQEARLRCSPMKGHSHVYWYRQLPEEGLKFMVYLQKENIIDESGMPKERFSAEFPKEGPSILRIQQVVRGDSAAYFCASSPGLAGADTQYFGPGTRLTVL.

The V call is TRBV7-2, the J call TRBJ2-3; D is ambiguous. The CDR3 loop spans 15 amino acids. Between the trimmed V and J ends, which lost 4 bases and 3 bases, there was a span of 14 bases. The V gene's germline CDR1 is SGHTA and CDR2 FQGNSA. The DNA of the CDR3 is TGTGCCAGCAGCTCTAACGCCCTCGTGACAGATACGCAGTATTTT. It translates to CASSSNALVTDTQYF.

The V gene is TRBV19, the J gene TRBJ1-2; no clear D. Trimming cost V 6 bases and J 4 bases, with 18 bases left between them. Looked up from germline, CDR1 is LNHDA and CDR2 is SQIVND (reference sequence). The CDR3 consists of 15 residues. CDR3 DNA: TGTGCCAGTAGCATGACCAGGCCGGGGAGCTATGGCTACACCTTC. Encoded protein: CASSMTRPGSYGYTF.

The genes are TRBV5-4 and TRBJ2-7, with D tentatively TRBD1 (6 bases). Germline loops: CDR1 SGHNT, CDR2 YYREEE (reference sequence). The CDR3 runs 14 residues. Trimming shortened V by 4 bases and J by 4 bases, and 15 bases separated the two germline ends. The DNA of the CDR3 is TGTGCCAGCAGCATTCCGGGACAAACTTACGAGCAGTACTTC. Translated, it gives CASSIPGQTYEQYF.

The chain employs TRBV5-4 and TRBJ2-2; no definite D call. The CDR3 extends over 14 amino acids. V gave up 4 bases and J gave up 3 bases, with 10 bases separating them. Germline lookup yields CDR1 SGHNT and CDR2 YYREEE (reference sequence). The CDR3 protein is CASSLKGHTGELFF. In DNA form, the CDR3 reads TGTGCCAGCAGCCTTAAGGGCCACACCGGGGAGCTGTTTTTT.

This clone has more than one count but fewer than ten. This rearrangement joins TRBV2 to TRBJ1-3; 7 bases map to TRBD1. The CDR3 length is 13 residues. Germline CDR1 and CDR2: SNHLY and FYNNEI. J was trimmed by 6 bases and V by 7 bases; bases with no gene match: 6. CDR3 region: CASKGRGQNTIYF. The CDR3 nucleotides read TGTGCCAGCAAGGGGAGGGGGCAAAACACCATATATTTT.

CDR3 amino acids: CASLRGQRNYGYTF. The CDR3 coding sequence is TGTGCCAGCCTGCGGGGCCAGCGAAACTATGGCTACACCTTC. The rearrangement links TRBV5-8 to TRBJ1-2; D is perhaps TRBD1 (5 bases). The CDR3 has 14 residues. Germline V gene data show CDR1 as SGHTS and CDR2 as YDEGEE. V was cut by 7 bases and J by 2 bases, with 15 bases left in between.

In this sample, this clone turned up a few times. This chain joins TRBV6-1 and TRBJ1-1, with 8 bases that match TRBD1. V gave up 4 bases and J gave up 4 bases; unmatched junction bases: 8. In germline, CDR1 is MNHNS, CDR2 SASEGT. The CDR3 has 15 amino acids. The CDR3 DNA reads TGTGCCAGCAGTGCCGACGAGGACAGGGCCACTGAAGCTTTCTTT. Translating gives CASSADEDRATEAFF.

V is TRBV7-6 and J is TRBJ1-2, with TRBD1 as a possible D gene (5 bases). Trimming pared 5 bases from V and 4 bases from J, leaving 23 bases between. The CDR3 is 17 amino acids. Per the germline V gene, CDR1 is SGHVS and CDR2 is FNYEAQ. The CDR3 here is CASSPGRHRSPSYGYTF. CDR3 in DNA: TGTGCCAGCAGCCCGGGACGCCACCGATCCCCGAGCTATGGCTACACCTTC.

In its sample, this clone was seen a few times. The chain uses TRBV27 and TRBJ2-6; TRBD1 matches at 10 bases. V trimming: 8 bases; J trimming: 4 bases; junction bases outside the gene matches: 5. Germline CDR1 MNHEY, CDR2 SMNVEV (reference sequence). The length of the CDR3 is 15 residues. CDR3 nucleotide sequence: TGTGCCAGCGGGACAGGGGTGACAGGGGCCAACGTCCTGACTTTC. Protein product: CASGTGVTGANVLTF.

J is TRBJ2-7 and V is TRBV28; 7 bases align to TRBD2. This CDR3 contains 17 residues. CDR1 is MDHEN, CDR2 SYDVKM, per germline. J lost 6 bases, V lost 3 bases, and 17 bases had no gene match. The DNA for the CDR3 is TGTGCCAGCAGTTTTACGGCCTCCGACTCGCGGGAGCTCGAGCAGTACTTC. The encoded protein is CASSFTASDSRELEQYF.

This clone was seen only once. The chain couples TRBV2 to TRBJ2-5, with 7 bases identical to TRBD1. The J call may be incorrect, as the DNA end agrees better with TRBJ2-7. Germline lookup yields CDR1 SNHLY and CDR2 FYNNEI. There are 15 residues in the CDR3. The CDR3 loop is CASSDPGQPPDEQYF. The CDR3 DNA follows: TGTGCCAGCAGTGACCCGGGACAGCCGCCTGACGAGCAGTACTTC.

Only a few counts were recorded for this clone. The chain has TRBV29-1 and TRBJ1-2; D not certain. In germline, CDR1 is SQVTM, CDR2 ANQGSEA. Trimming shortened V by 3 bases and J by 8 bases, and 10 bases separated the two germline ends. This CDR3 has 11 residues. CDR3 DNA: TGCAGCGTTGACCCTCCGGGAGGCTACACCTTC. This translates into CSVDPPGGYTF.

This clone was recorded only once. This likely reflects a read error, since a far larger clone is one base away. This rearrangement joins TRBV28 to TRBJ1-5; maybe TRBD1 (5 bases). CDR1 is MDHEN, CDR2 SYDVKM, per germline. CDR3 length equals 13 residues. In DNA form, the CDR3 reads TGTGCCAGCAGTTTATTGGGGGAACAGCTCCAGCATTTT. Its translation: CASSLLGEQLQHF.

This sequence joins TRBV7-9 and TRBJ2-2, with 9 bases aligning to TRBD1. Germline lookup yields CDR1 SEHNR and CDR2 FQNEAQ (reference sequence). The trim removed 5 bases at V and 4 bases at J, leaving 14 bases unmatched. CDR3 length: 18 residues. The CDR3: CASSPQTDRGGITGELFF. CDR3 nucleotides: TGTGCCAGCAGCCCCCAAACGGACAGGGGCGGAATCACCGGGGAGCTGTTTTTT.